The clone carrying this T cell receptor beta chain has a handful of counts. Looked up from germline, CDR1 is SGHDN and CDR2 is FVKESK. The CDR3 is 14 residues long. The germline V and J ends were trimmed by 0 bases and 4 bases, with 7 bases remaining between them. The source of the sample is a study of T-cell reconstitution after alpha-beta-depleted transplantation in children. The authors prepared the TCRbeta library with unique molecular identifiers. TCRdb re-derived calls from the PCR reads in MiXCR, one entry per CDR3 protein. The data contain 500,000 to 600,000 distinct CDR3 sequences, 25% to 30% of them seen just once; the ten biggest clones take up just over 35%.

This clonotype was obtained from a boy younger than two with Wiskott-Aldrich syndrome, due to receive a stem cell transplant. V gene TRBV14 combines with J gene TRBJ1-5; no firm D call. The specimen comprised PBMCs, sampled before TCRalphabeta/CD19-depleted stem cell transplant. The CDR3 loop is CASSQDGPNQPQHF. The DNA for the CDR3 is TGTGCCAGCAGCCAAGATGGGCCTAATCAGCCCCAGCATTTT.